The 5 T cell receptor beta chains below come from one sample, sequenced in a study of blood T cell repertoires in COVID-19. Only in-frame clones appear in the TCRdb table, and some are missing; sequencing was by immunoSEQ multiplex PCR. The table has some 50,000 clones, more than 70% seen once. Sequenced sample: peripheral blood. The receptors were sampled from a woman aged 60-70 years with acute or convalescent COVID-19.

The chain combines TRBV15 with TRBJ2-3; D remains unclear. The CDR3 sequence is 13 residues long. V was trimmed by 4 bases and J by 0 bases, leaving 5 bases between them. The germline V gene encodes CDR1 LNHNV and CDR2 YYDKDF (reference sequence). The CDR3 bases are TGTGCCACCAGCATCGCGAGCACAGATACGCAGTATTTT. It yields the protein CATSIASTDTQYF.

The chain uses TRBV28 and TRBJ2-7; perhaps TRBD2 as D (6 bases). The CDR3 is made up of 16 amino acids. Germline CDR1 is MDHEN and CDR2 is SYDVKM. Trimming removed 2 bases at V and 0 bases at J, with 14 bases between. The CDR3 spells CASSLTWRASSYEQYF. The CDR3 DNA reads as TGTGCCAGCAGTTTAACTTGGAGGGCCTCCTCCTACGAGCAGTACTTC. Full variable domain (rest looked up from reference TRBV28 and TRBJ2-7): DVKVTQSSRYLVKRTGEKVFLECVQDMDHENMFWYRQDPGLGLRLIYFSYDVKMKEKGDIPEGYSVSREKKERFSLILESASTNQTSMYLCASSLTWRASSYEQYFGPGTRLTVT.

The J gene is TRBJ2-7, the V gene TRBV7-8; weak D call: TRBD2 (6 bases). The CDR3 runs 16 residues. CDR1 and CDR2 from the germline V gene are SGHVS and FQNEAQ. Trimming cost V 2 bases and J 0 bases, with 14 bases left between them. The CDR3 DNA is TGTGCCAGCAGCTTACGGGACTCAGCCAGCTCCTACGAGCAGTACTTC. Its protein product is CASSLRDSASSYEQYF.

The J gene is TRBJ2-3, the V gene TRBV9; 8 bases map to TRBD2. The junction had 5 bases not matched to a gene; V was cut back by 0 bases and J by 2 bases. The length of the CDR3 is 16 residues. Germline CDR1 is SGDLS and CDR2 is YYNGEE. The CDR3 here is CASSVASGGVTDTQYF. CDR3 sequence (DNA): TGTGCCAGCAGCGTAGCTTCGGGGGGGGTCACAGATACGCAGTATTTT. The full variable domain, its missing parts supplied by reference TRBV9 and TRBJ2-3, is DSGVTQTPKHLITATGQRVTLRCSPRSGDLSVYWYQQSLDQGLQFLIQYYNGEERAKGNILERFSAQQFPDLHSELNLSSLELGDSALYFCASSVASGGVTDTQYFGPGTRLTVL.

The chain links TRBV18 to TRBJ1-1; no reliable D call. Germline values: CDR1 KGHSH, CDR2 LQKENI. The CDR3 extends over 13 amino acids. With 3 bases removed from V and 8 bases from J, the gap between germline ends came to 13 bases. CDR3 DNA: TGTGCCAGCTCACCCCAGCTTGGGGAGGAAGCTTTCTTT. Its translation is CASSPQLGEEAFF.